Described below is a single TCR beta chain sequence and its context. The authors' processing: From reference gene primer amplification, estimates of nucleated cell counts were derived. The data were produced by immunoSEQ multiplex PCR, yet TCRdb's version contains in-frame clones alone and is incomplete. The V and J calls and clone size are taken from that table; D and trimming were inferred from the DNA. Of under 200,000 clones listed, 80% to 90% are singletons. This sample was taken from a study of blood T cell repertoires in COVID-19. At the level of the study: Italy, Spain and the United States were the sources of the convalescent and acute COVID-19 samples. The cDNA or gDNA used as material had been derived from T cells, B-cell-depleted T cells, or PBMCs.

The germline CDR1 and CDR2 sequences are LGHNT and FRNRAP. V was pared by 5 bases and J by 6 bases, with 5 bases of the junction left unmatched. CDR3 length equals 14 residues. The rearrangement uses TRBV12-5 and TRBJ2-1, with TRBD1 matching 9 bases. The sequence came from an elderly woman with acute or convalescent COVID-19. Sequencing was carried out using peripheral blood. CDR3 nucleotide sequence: TGTGCTAGTGGTATACAGGACAGGGGCAATGAGCAGTTCTTC. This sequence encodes CASGIQDRGNEQFF.